This T cell receptor beta chain comes out of a study of regulatory T cells in long-lasting Graves disease. Germline CDR1 is SEHNR and CDR2 is FQNEAQ (reference sequence). The CDR3 is 17 amino acids. The V gene lost 5 bases and the J gene lost 2 bases, with 21 bases spanning the gap. As for time point: newly diagnosed GD, antithyroid drugs for less than 3 months. RNA isolated from PBMCs was used to make the TCR library. Patient provenance is recorded as an endocrinology department in Xi'an, China. Construction of TCR beta libraries relied on iRepertoire HTBI primers and on Arm-PCR targeting CDR3 regions. TCRdb fed the multiplex PCR reads into MiXCR, producing one record per CDR3 protein. Among some 600,000 distinct CDR3 sequences, about 16% were seen once, and the ten largest hold around 12%. This clonotype was counted at least ten times. The data also belong to a second study, concerning T cells in Graves' hyperthyroidism and ophthalmopathy. Turning to that study: For the diagnoses, clinical symptoms, serum thyroxine and TRAb, thyroid ultrasound and orbital computed tomography were used. Most expanded thyroid clonotypes above 0.001 recurred in blood.

The TCR comes from a man aged 18-30 years with Graves disease. The rearrangement links TRBV7-9 to TRBJ1-1, with a tentative D call TRBD1 (6 bases). Specimen: peripheral blood mononuclear cells (PBMCs), collected at new diagnosis, from a patient treated with antithyroid drugs. CDR3 sequence (DNA): TGTGCCAGCAGCCATCCCGGGACACGCACGTACAACACTGAAGCTTTCTTT. This translates into CASSHPGTRTYNTEAFF.